These T cell receptor beta chains were read from a single sample in a study of shared clonotypes between healthy human individuals. Some clones are missing from TCRdb's copy, which holds only in-frame ones; the method was immunoSEQ multiplex PCR. The table records about 2.4 million clones, over 85% of them present only once. Sample: naive CD4+ T cells sorted from blood. These receptors originate from a man aged 18 to 30 in good health. CDR3s include the opening cysteine and the closing phenylalanine or tryptophan. A D gene is named only where the DNA matches it firmly. Rows may omit the clone size; those that give it use once, few, many or a size class.

>NA|TRBJ1-1|TRBV5-1|16|NA
TGCGCCAGCAGCTTGGCCGGGGTGGGGCAGAACACTGAAGCTTTCTTT
CASSLAGVGQNTEAFF
>NA|TRBJ2-5|TRBV7-9|15|NA
TGTGCCAGCAGTCTCTTAGGCGGGAACCAAGAGACCCAGTACTTC
CASSLLGGNQETQYF
>TRBD1|TRBJ1-3|TRBV30|15|NA
TGTGCCTGGATTGAACCAGGGGGAACTGGAAACACCATATATTTT
CAWIEPGGTGNTIYF
>TRBD1|TRBJ1-6|TRBV5-1|15|NA
TGCGCCAGCAGCTTGGAGGGGACAGGGGCCTCACCCCTCCACTTT
CASSLEGTGASPLHF
>NA|TRBJ2-1|TRBV7-9|15|NA
TGTGCCAGCAGCTTATCATCAGGGGACTACAATGAGCAGTTCTTC
CASSLSSGDYNEQFF
>NA|TRBJ1-1|TRBV6-1|13|few
TGTGCCAGCATGAACAGGGTGGTCACTGAAGCTTTCTTT
CASMNRVVTEAFF
>TRBD1|TRBJ2-7|TRBV18|15|NA
TGTGCCAGCTCACGAAACGGGGACAGCTCCTACGAGCAGTACTTC
CASSRNGDSSYEQYF
>TRBD1|TRBJ1-2|TRBV19|15|NA
TGTGCCAGTCGCAGGCCACAGGGGGAACGGGGCGGCTACACCTTC
CASRRPQGERGGYTF
>NA|TRBJ1-4|TRBV6-6|14|once
TGTGCCAGCAGTTACGGGCCAACTAATGAAAAACTGTTTTTT
CASSYGPTNEKLFF
>NA|TRBJ2-1|TRBV10-1|14|few
TGCGCCAGCAGTGAGGGAGCGCTTGGGGATGAGCAGTTCTTC
CASSEGALGDEQFF
>NA|TRBJ1-6|TRBV7-2|16|NA
TGTGCCAGCAGCTTAAGACCCGACAGTTCTTATTCACCCCTCCACTTT
CASSLRPDSSYSPLHF
>TRBD1|TRBJ1-6|TRBV2|15|NA
TGTGCCAGCAGTGAAGATAGACAGGGGAACTCACCCCTCCACTTT
CASSEDRQGNSPLHF
>TRBD1|TRBJ1-2|TRBV19|14|NA
TGTGCCAGTAGTCGACAGGGAAATGGTGATGGCTACACCTTC
CASSRQGNGDGYTF
>NA|TRBJ1-2|TRBV6-5|15|once
TGTGCCAGCAGTTATCGTAACAGGGCTAACTATGGCTACACCTTC
CASSYRNRANYGYTF
>NA|TRBJ1-1|TRBV28|14|NA
TGTGCCAGCAGTTTAGGGGACCCCCTAAACGAAGCTTTCTTT
CASSLGDPLNEAFF